The sequence of this TCR beta chain was determined in a study of CD8 T cells in ankylosing spondylitis. Regarding the study as a whole: Matched synovial fluid from ankylosing spondylitis patients was reported to be enriched for disease-linked clones.

This clonotype appeared a few times. Its specificity is not known. The CDR3 is 15 amino acids. Trimming took off 2 bases at V and 6 bases at J, with 16 bases between the two ends. Looked up from germline, CDR1 is SQVTM and CDR2 is ANQGSEA. TCRdb processed the 5' RACE reads anew with MiXCR; each CDR3 protein has one entry. Of roughly 150,000 distinct CDR3 sequences listed, about a third are singletons. The chain recombines TRBV29-1 with TRBJ2-2; no definite D call. This TCR was recovered from a male donor with ankylosing spondylitis. Sequences were obtained from synovial fluid, either unsorted or a sorted T cell fraction (not recorded which). As DNA, the CDR3 is TGCAGCGTTGAAATGGGAAACCGTGTAGCCGGGGAGCTGTTTTTT. Translation gives CSVEMGNRVAGELFF.